The clone carrying this TCR beta chain has only a few counts. The antigen remains unidentified. Then a second PCR, running about 6 to 12 cycles, was carried out with a sample-barcoded 5' primer and a J-beta primer mix. Individual samples furnished no less than 2.5 million CDR3-containing paired-end reads apiece. MiXCR was run by TCRdb on the 5' RACE reads, yielding one entry per CDR3 protein. The sample has 1.8 million or so distinct CDR3 sequences, roughly 43% seen once; the top ten hold around 23%. The sample originates from a study of blood T cells in healthy people across ages. Every donor gave about 9 milliliters of peripheral blood. Study-wide findings and caveats: Naive T cell percentage showed a strong correlation with the diversity of TCR beta.

The sequence came from a human donor in good health. Sequenced input: blood.

CDR3 amino acids: CASIPGVYLDTEAFF. The CDR3 DNA follows: TGTGCCAGCATCCCCGGGGTTTACCTGGACACTGAAGCTTTCTTT. The V call is TRBV6-2 or TRBV6-3, the J call TRBJ1-1; D uncertain. Between the trimmed V and J ends, which lost 7 bases and 3 bases, there was a span of 18 bases. From germline, CDR1 is MNHEY and CDR2 SVGEGT. CDR3 length: 15 residues.